What follows is one TCR beta chain and its context. The table lists this clone with a few counts. No cognate antigen has been identified for it. The record has no base qualities; no much larger clone is one base away. The entire amount of isolated RNA was reverse transcribed using the High Capacity cDNA Reverse Transcription Kit, so the sequenced TCRB transcripts were expressed ones. Deep immunoSEQ sequencing was applied to naive, central memory and regulatory T cell samples, giving an average of around 3.4 million total reads per sample. Sorted cells were lysed in RLT buffer, and RNA was extracted using DNase-treated RNeasy Micro or Mini kits according to cell number. Each cell subset was processed separately to prevent cross-contamination, with patient and healthy donor samples processed together. The immunoSEQ multiplex PCR was used to amplify TCRB sequences from cDNA, yielding 87-bp fragments that span the CDR3 region. Sequencing of the amplicons was done on the Illumina HiSeq platform. The paper's data handling went like this. Synthetic template baselines were used to correct PCR bias computationally, reads within Hamming distance 2 were collapsed together, and singletons that could not be merged were discarded. Reads were aligned against IMGT so that V, D and J genes, CDR3 length and insertions or deletions at six rearrangement sites could be assigned. Within each subset, clonotype counts were normalized to sorted cell number, and only after that were true diversity and Gini coefficients computed with the tcR R package. Repertoire sharing was quantified using the overlap coefficient calculated on TCRB nucleotide sequences. Out-of-frame TCRB sequences from naive cells were analyzed to stand in for the pre-selection repertoire. The table comes from immuneACCESS by way of TCRdb, which keeps in-frame sequences with V and J called. Part of the clones is missing from these tables; in studies checked, under half for an unresolved V gene and the rest for unknown reasons. V and J calls and clone size come straight from that table; D and trimming were deduced from the DNA. The sample data list 250,000 to 300,000 clones, and 13% to 15% of these were observed just once. In total, the top ten clones hold about 0.015% of the sample.

This record comes from a study of beta chain features in type 1 diabetes (dated by TCRdb to about 2018). Background on the whole study: Mean age, gender distribution, total cell number and subset yield were not different between patients and healthy donors. A total of 85 million to 110 million sorted cells were examined across all samples, and RNA yield correlated strongly with the number of cells per subset. The study compared TCRB repertoires of sorted circulating CD4+ T cell subsets between recently diagnosed type 1 diabetes patients and matched healthy donors. Naive and central memory subsets were obtained from all 30 or so donors, but regulatory and stem cell-like memory subsets were isolated from only 8 patients and about 8 healthy donors. Overall study results and their limits: At VDJ recombination sites, type 1 diabetes patients had fewer insertions and more deleted nucleotides, which implies abnormalities in thymic rearrangement. PCR might favor shorter templates, but patient and control samples were amplified and corrected together, so any skew would affect both groups equally. Because the HLA sub-analyses included only small numbers of individuals, any influence of HLA type on TCRB rearrangement was left unresolved. Sequencing cDNA rather than genomic DNA could over-represent highly expressing activated cells, although activation and CD3 levels did not differ between groups. Naive, central memory and regulatory TCRB repertoires appeared to be more alike among patients than among healthy donors. Type 1 diabetes patients showed a moderate but significant shortening of TCRB CDR3 length in all four CD4+ subsets.

CDR1 and CDR2 are read off the germline V gene as MDHEN and SYDVKM. The CDR3 measures 17 amino acids from cysteine to phenylalanine. Of all the DNA, just the CDR3 is kept, 51 bases in frame from base 1. Here V drops 3 bases and J drops 3 bases, and the junction holds 6 bases not matched to any gene. Each donor gave one peripheral blood draw, roughly 120 mL on average, collected into heparinised tubes. Using a panel that included CD45RO, CCR7, CD25, CD127, CD95 and CD27, naive, central memory, regulatory and stem cell-like memory CD4+ T cells were sorted on a BD FACSAria II. A purity above 95% was achieved for all sorted populations. PBMCs were isolated right away by Lymphoprep density gradient centrifugation and were stained directly, without culture. So that batch effects would be minimized, each experiment stained and sorted samples in pairs, pairing one healthy donor with one patient.

This TCR derives from a man younger than 40 with type 1 diabetes. The sample was naive CD4+ T cells from blood. This specimen's cell subset or site label, per the study, means: true naive CD4+ T cells. The sequence links TRBV28 to TRBJ2-1; TRBD1 aligns with 12 central bases. CDR3 protein: CASSFVGTGGHYNEQFF. The nucleotide sequence is TGTGCCAGCAGTTTTGTAGGGACAGGGGGCCACTACAATGAGCAGTTCTTC. The variable domain in full, with residues beyond the CDR3 obtained from the reference TRBV28 and TRBJ2-1 genes, is DVKVTQSSRYLVKRTGEKVFLECVQDMDHENMFWYRQDPGLGLRLIYFSYDVKMKEKGDIPEGYSVSREKKERFSLILESASTNQTSMYLCASSFVGTGGHYNEQFFGPGTRLTVL.